Given below is one T cell receptor (beta chain) in context. The antigen remains unidentified. These data belong to a study of T cell responses to AZD1222 COVID-19 vaccine. Study summary: Pooling covered second doses at about 4 or about 12 weeks.

Sequencing was performed with immunoSEQ multiplex PCR; in TCRdb, only in-frame clones are kept and a portion is missing. The data contain around 99,000 clones, 70% to 90% of them singletons. CDR3 length: 15 residues. CDR1 and CDR2 from the germline V gene are KGHSH and LQKENI. V lost 0 bases and J lost 1, with 8 bases in between. Study findings and constraints: Females made up more of the donors, who were largely white British, and clonal diversity may have come out too low.

The specimen comprised peripheral blood, sampled on day 0 of AZD1222 vaccination. The origin of this receptor is an adult in good health. This rearrangement joins TRBV18 to TRBJ2-3; D is uncertain. The chain's CDR3 is CASSPPSLGTDTQYF. CDR3 nucleotides: TGTGCCAGCTCACCACCTAGCCTCGGCACAGATACGCAGTATTTT.